A single sample is the source of the 16 T cell receptor beta chains below, sequenced in a study of cytomegalovirus exposure and HLA in healthy donors. It was with 60 Vbeta and 13 Jbeta primers that the PCR ran. The protocol was immunoSEQ multiplex PCR, while the TCRdb copy is restricted to in-frame clones and leaves out a portion. Found here are about 150,000 clones, about 70% of them singletons; the top ten hold roughly 4%. Sequencing was carried out using PBMCs. These receptor sequences come from a man aged 55 to 70 in good health and CMV-seronegative.

This clone was counted a few times. J is TRBJ2-5 and V is TRBV6-5; 8 bases agree with TRBD1. CDR3 size: 13 residues. Germline V lookup: CDR1 MNHEY, CDR2 SVGAGI. J was trimmed by 9 bases and V by 11 bases; bases with no gene match: 14. In DNA, the CDR3 is TGTGCCTGCAAACGCCCAGGGGGCGAACCCCAGTACTTC. This sequence encodes CACKRPGGEPQYF.

The rearrangement joins TRBV27 to TRBJ1-1, with no clear D. CDR1 and CDR2 (germline): MNHEY, SMNVEV (reference sequence). V was clipped by 2 bases and J by 1 base, with 17 bases between them. CDR3 size: 17 residues. The CDR3 protein is CASSLVAGGGPNTEAFF. Written as DNA, the CDR3 is TGTGCCAGCAGTTTAGTCGCAGGTGGAGGGCCGAACACTGAAGCTTTCTTT.

This chain uses TRBV2 with TRBJ1-1, with D possibly matching TRBD1 (5 bases). The V gene's germline CDR1 is SNHLY and CDR2 FYNNEI. There are 13 residues in the CDR3. V shed 6 bases and J shed 0 bases, with 8 bases lying between them. This CDR3 is CASSPGMNTEAFF. The CDR3 DNA follows: TGTGCCAGCAGCCCAGGGATGAACACTGAAGCTTTCTTT.

This chain joins TRBV4-3 and TRBJ2-3; 9 bases fit TRBD2. V shed 0 bases and J 4 bases; nucleotides not matched to a gene: 11. Germline V CDR1 and CDR2: LGHNA, YSLEER. This CDR3 spans 18 amino acids. CDR3 sequence reads: CASSQDPGASGIPDTQYF. The CDR3 region has the DNA TGCGCCAGCAGCCAAGATCCGGGGGCTAGCGGGATTCCAGATACGCAGTATTTT.

The chain couples TRBV7-3 to TRBJ2-1; 7 nucleotides agree with TRBD2. There are 15 residues in the CDR3. CDR1 SGHTA and CDR2 FQGTGA come from the germline V gene. V shed 1 base, J shed 7 bases, and the junction held 7 bases outside the gene matches. The DNA of the CDR3 is TGTGCCAGCAGCTTAAACGGGAGGCCGCGAAATGAGCAGTTCTTC. It specifies CASSLNGRPRNEQFF.

CDR3 nucleotide sequence: TGTGCCAGCAGCCTGGGACTACCTAAAGAGACCCAGTACTTC. It is translated as CASSLGLPKETQYF. The chain carries TRBV5-6 and TRBJ2-5; 7 nucleotides match TRBD2. The CDR3 has 14 amino acids. The ends lost 4 bases at V and 3 bases at J; junction bases unmatched: 6. The germline V gene has CDR1 SGHDT and CDR2 YYEEEE.

This chain uses TRBV7-9 with TRBJ2-1, with 7 bases matching TRBD2. Trimming cost V 11 bases and J 0 bases; bases outside gene matches: 4. The germline V gene has CDR1 SEHNR and CDR2 FQNEAQ (reference sequence). CDR3 length: 13 amino acids. The CDR3 sequence is CAGRGSSYNEQFF. The CDR3 DNA follows: TGTGCCGGGCGGGGGAGCTCCTACAATGAGCAGTTCTTC.

Written as DNA, the CDR3 is TGTGCCTGGACCCTTACAGGAGTCATCTATGGCTACACCTTC. Amino acid sequence: CAWTLTGVIYGYTF. This chain links TRBV30 with TRBJ1-2, with a tentative D call TRBD1 (5 bases). Trimming took off 4 bases at V and 4 bases at J, with 16 bases between the two ends. There are 14 residues in the CDR3. CDR1 is GTSNPN, CDR2 SVGIG, per germline (reference sequence).

The chain has TRBV9 and TRBJ2-2; D gene ambiguous. CDR3 length: 17 amino acids. The germline V gene encodes CDR1 SGDLS and CDR2 YYNGEE. Trimming cost V 0 bases and J 4 bases, with 16 bases left between them. The CDR3 loop reads CASSVATVERGTGELFF. Here the CDR3 DNA reads TGTGCCAGCAGCGTAGCTACCGTGGAGAGAGGCACCGGGGAGCTGTTTTTT. Filled out from reference TRBV9 and TRBJ2-2, the complete variable domain reads DSGVTQTPKHLITATGQRVTLRCSPRSGDLSVYWYQQSLDQGLQFLIQYYNGEERAKGNILERFSAQQFPDLHSELNLSSLELGDSALYFCASSVATVERGTGELFFGEGSRLTVL.

V and J are TRBV7-9 and TRBJ2-3; perhaps TRBD2 as D (5 bases). The V end was cut by 5 bases, the J end by 2 bases, with 20 bases between. The CDR3 is 17 residues long. Germline V gene sequence: CDR1 SEHNR, CDR2 FQNEAQ (reference sequence). CDR3 nucleotide sequence: TGTGCCAGCAGCCTACTATGGAGGCCCCAGGACACAGATACGCAGTATTTT. It translates to CASSLLWRPQDTDTQYF.

This sequence joins TRBV18 and TRBJ1-4, with D perhaps matching TRBD1 (6 bases). Between the trimmed V and J ends, which lost 7 bases and 4 bases, there was a span of 10 bases. Germline V gene data show CDR1 as KGHSH and CDR2 as LQKENI. The CDR3 runs to 13 residues. CDR3 sequence (DNA): TGTGCCAGCTTAGGACAGAGTAATGAAAAACTGTTTTTT. It yields the protein CASLGQSNEKLFF. Supplemented by reference TRBV18 and TRBJ1-4, the full variable domain reads NAGVMQNPRHLVRRRGQEARLRCSPMKGHSHVYWYRQLPEEGLKFMVYLQKENIIDESGMPKERFSAEFPKEGPSILRIQQVVRGDSAAYFCASLGQSNEKLFFGSGTQLSVL.

CDR3 DNA: TGCGCCAGCAGCCCGGAACAGGGGAACACTGAAGCTTTCTTT. Protein sequence: CASSPEQGNTEAFF. The chain is built from TRBV5-1 and TRBJ1-1, with a possible D match to TRBD1 (6 bases). V was clipped by 4 bases and J by 1 base, with 11 bases between them. The germline V gene encodes CDR1 SGHRS and CDR2 YFSETQ. CDR3 length: 14 amino acids.

Here the CDR3 DNA reads TGCGCCAGCAGCTACGGCAGGGGGCTGAGTAACACCGGGGAGCTGTTTTTT. It translates to CASSYGRGLSNTGELFF. The genes are TRBV5-1 and TRBJ2-2, with 8 bases fitting TRBD1. The CDR3 has 17 amino acids. The J segment lost 2 bases and the V segment lost 3 bases, leaving 9 bases of the junction unmatched. Germline-derived CDR1 and CDR2 are SGHRS and YFSETQ. Full variable domain (rest looked up from reference TRBV5-1 and TRBJ2-2): KAGVTQTPRYLIKTRGQQVTLSCSPISGHRSVSWYQQTPGQGLQFLFEYFSETQRNKGNFPGRFSGRQFSNSRSEMNVSTLELGDSALYLCASSYGRGLSNTGELFFGEGSRLTVL.

This clone was found a few times. The V and J genes are TRBV9 and TRBJ2-3; maybe TRBD2 (6 bases). Between the trimmed V and J ends, which lost 2 bases and 2 bases, there was a span of 15 bases. CDR1 and CDR2 (germline): SGDLS, YYNGEE. The CDR3 spans 16 residues. The CDR3 spells CASSVQAGQNTDTQYF. The CDR3 DNA reads as TGTGCCAGCAGCGTCCAAGCGGGCCAAAACACAGATACGCAGTATTTT.

CDR3 nucleotides: TGTGCCAGTAGTAGCCCGGGGACACCCCATGCAACTAATGAAAAACTGTTTTTT. Translating it yields CASSSPGTPHATNEKLFF. This chain joins TRBV19 and TRBJ1-4; tentative D call: TRBD1 (6 bases). V was cut by 4 bases and J by 0 bases, with 18 bases left in between. The CDR3 covers 18 residues. CDR1 and CDR2 (germline): LNHDA, SQIVND (reference sequence).

This chain links TRBV11-2 with TRBJ2-3; D not certain. The CDR3 totals 12 residues. Germline-derived CDR1 and CDR2 are SGHAT and FQNNGV. Trimming shortened V by 3 bases and J by 1 base, and 2 bases separated the two germline ends. CDR3 DNA sequence: TGTGCCAGCAGCTTCGGCACAGATACGCAGTATTTT. Translation: CASSFGTDTQYF.